These T cell receptor beta chains were read from a single sample in a study of blood T cells in healthy people across ages. TCRdb itself ran the 5' RACE reads through MiXCR, one entry per CDR3 protein. Of 1.5 million or so distinct CDR3 sequences in the sample, around 42% are singletons; the top ten hold approximately 7.9%. Input material: blood. The receptors shown here come from a woman in her late teens or twenties in good health. Both conserved end residues are part of each CDR3. D genes are given only for firm matches. Not all rows give a size; the values are once, few, many and, for expanded clones, a class.

v_gene,d_gene,j_gene,abundance,CDR3nt,CDR3aa
TRBV4-1,NA,TRBJ2-7,NA,TGCGCCAGCAGCCAAGAAAATAAAAACTCCTACGAGCAGTACTTC,CASSQENKNSYEQYF
TRBV20-1,NA,TRBJ2-7,few,TGCAGTGCTTCTTCCGTGGGCACAAGCTCCTACGAGCAGTACTTC,CSASSVGTSSYEQYF
TRBV28,NA,TRBJ2-1,NA,TGTGCCAGGATGAACCGGGACAACCTATACAATGAGAAGTTCTTC,CARMNRDNLYNEKFF
TRBV27,NA,TRBJ2-7,NA,TGTGCCAGCAGTTTTAGCGAGAGGAGCACCTACGAGCAGTACTTC,CASSFSERSTYEQYF
TRBV28,NA,TRBJ1-1,NA,TGTGCCAGCCAACAGGGACGGGAAGCTTTCTTT,CASQQGREAFF
TRBV12-3/TRBV12-4,NA,TRBJ2-7,NA,TGTGCCAGCAGTTTACGCGGGCCGAGCTCCTACAATGAGCAGTACTTC,CASSLRGPSSYNEQYF
TRBV10-3,NA,TRBJ1-1,NA,TGTGCCATCAGTGGGACAGACGGGGGTGAAGCTTTCTTT,CAISGTDGGEAFF
TRBV5-5,NA,TRBJ2-7,once,TGTGCCAGCAGCTTGGGGGAGGAGAGCTCCTACGAGCAGTACTTC,CASSLGEESSYEQYF
TRBV21-1,NA,TRBJ1-2,few,TGTGCCAGCAGCTTTTCCGGGACAGAAAGAGGGGGGGATGGCTACACCTTC,CASSFSGTERGGDGYTF
TRBV20-1,NA,TRBJ2-5,many,TGCAGTGCCAACAAGGACAATCAAGAGACCCAGTACTTC,CSANKDNQETQYF
TRBV28,TRBD1,TRBJ1-5,once,TGTGCCAGCAGACTCGACAGGGTAGTTAGCAATCAGCCCCAGCATTTT,CASRLDRVVSNQPQHF
TRBV3-1,TRBD2,TRBJ2-3,NA,TGTGCCAGCAGCCAGGCCGGACTAGCGGGAGGGGGGGTTACGCAGTATTTT,CASSQAGLAGGGVTQYF
TRBV12-3/TRBV12-4,NA,TRBJ1-2,NA,TGTGCCAGCAGTCCGGTAAACTATGGCTACACCTTC,CASSPVNYGYTF
TRBV25-1,TRBD2,TRBJ2-3,NA,TGTGCCAGCAGGGAATCACGGGGGGGCGGCACAGATACGCAGTATTTT,CASRESRGGGTDTQYF
TRBV5-6,NA,TRBJ2-7,many,TGTGCCAGCAGTCTCAAGACCTACGAGCAGTACTTC,CASSLKTYEQYF
TRBV6-2/TRBV6-3,TRBD1,TRBJ1-5,few,TGTGCCAGCAGTGGACAGGGGTCGTGGCCCCAGCATTTT,CASSGQGSWPQHF
TRBV29-1,NA,TRBJ1-2,NA,TGCAGCGTTGTTCAGGGGTTGTATTATGCTAACTATGGCTACACCTTC,CSVVQGLYYANYGYTF
TRBV20-1,NA,TRBJ1-5,NA,TGCAGTGCTAGTTTGACAGATAGCAATCAGCCCCAGCATTTT,CSASLTDSNQPQHF
TRBV10-3,NA,TRBJ2-3,NA,TGTGCCATCAGTGGGTTCCTTGATGCAGATACGCAGTATTTT,CAISGFLDADTQYF
TRBV20-1,TRBD2,TRBJ2-7,NA,TGCAGTGCTAGAGAAGGGTTCCGGCGGGAGACTACCTACGAGCAGTACTTC,CSAREGFRRETTYEQYF
TRBV4-2,TRBD2,TRBJ2-1,NA,TGTGCCAGCAGCCAAGATGGGGGACTAGCGGGAGAGACCCAGTTCTTC,CASSQDGGLAGETQFF
TRBV4-1,TRBD2,TRBJ2-7,NA,TGCGCCAGCAGCAGGGAGGGACGCGAGCAGTACTTC,CASSREGREQYF
TRBV5-5,TRBD2,TRBJ2-5,NA,TGTGCCAGCAGCTTGGTGGGACTAGCGGGGGGGCTTGAGACCCAGTACTTC,CASSLVGLAGGLETQYF
TRBV5-1,TRBD1,TRBJ1-1,NA,TGCGCCAGCAGCTTGGGGGACAGACGGAACACTGAAGCTTTCTTT,CASSLGDRRNTEAFF
TRBV27,NA,TRBJ2-3,NA,TGTGCCAGCAGTTCCGGCCTTCGGAATACGCAGTATTTT,CASSSGLRNTQYF
TRBV30,TRBD1,TRBJ2-7,NA,TGTGCCTGCCATGGACAGGGCGGTCCCTACGAGCAGTACTTC,CACHGQGGPYEQYF
TRBV29-1,TRBD2,TRBJ2-3,few,TGCAGCGTTGAGGGGACTAGCGGCCGCACAGATACGCAGTATTTT,CSVEGTSGRTDTQYF
TRBV7-2,TRBD2,TRBJ2-5,NA,TGTGCCAGCAGCCCCGGGACTAGCGGGAGGCGCAATGAGCAGTACTTC,CASSPGTSGRRNEQYF
TRBV21-1,NA,TRBJ2-6,NA,TGTGCCAGCAGCAGCCCATATCGGGGGGACAGGCGTCTTGCCTCTGGGGCCAACGTCCTGACTTTC,CASSSPYRGDRRLASGANVLTF
TRBV10-3,TRBD1,TRBJ1-2,few,TGTGCCATCAGTGAGGAAGGGACAGGCAACTATGGCTACACCTTC,CAISEEGTGNYGYTF
TRBV7-2,NA,TRBJ2-7,few,TGTGCCAGCAGCTTAGCGGTGGGCGGAAACTACGAGCAGTACTTC,CASSLAVGGNYEQYF
TRBV10-3,TRBD2,TRBJ2-3,medium-sized,TGTGCCATCAGTGAGCCCATAGCGGGATTCACAGATACGCAGTATTTT,CAISEPIAGFTDTQYF
TRBV7-9,NA,TRBJ1-2,few,TGTGCCAGCAGCTTACGCCCTCGTCTAGATGGCTACACCTTC,CASSLRPRLDGYTF